The clone carrying this TCR beta chain was counted between two and nine times. Its antigen remains unknown. Indicated treatment: oral pan-JAK inhibitor, 5-10 mg twice daily. Lesional scalp punch biopsies and peripheral blood were collected from alopecia areata patients. The entry originates in a study of CD8+ T cells in alopecia areata. About the research overall: At a dose of 5 to 10 mg twice daily, oral tofacitinib was given to treated patients. Study outcomes and limitations: Persistence during tofacitinib was seen for many expanded lesional clones in scalp and blood.

cDNA reverse transcribed from extracted RNA served as the sequencing template. Data came from immunoSEQ multiplex PCR; TCRdb stores just in-frame clones and leaves some out. Counted here are a few hundred thousand clones, around two fifths occurring once; the ten biggest clones make up over 2%. The germline V gene encodes CDR1 SGHAT and CDR2 FQNNGV. The CDR3 has 15 residues. With V trimmed by 5 bases and J by 2 bases, 3 bases remained unmatched. Specimen: CD4+ T cells sorted from blood, collected at approximately week 36, from a patient treated with tofacitinib. The rearrangement links TRBV11-2 to TRBJ2-1, with 10 bases matching TRBD2. This receptor was obtained from a human donor with alopecia areata. CDR3 residues: CASSASGRTYNEQFF. DNA of the CDR3: TGTGCCAGCAGCGCTAGCGGGAGAACCTACAATGAGCAGTTCTTC.